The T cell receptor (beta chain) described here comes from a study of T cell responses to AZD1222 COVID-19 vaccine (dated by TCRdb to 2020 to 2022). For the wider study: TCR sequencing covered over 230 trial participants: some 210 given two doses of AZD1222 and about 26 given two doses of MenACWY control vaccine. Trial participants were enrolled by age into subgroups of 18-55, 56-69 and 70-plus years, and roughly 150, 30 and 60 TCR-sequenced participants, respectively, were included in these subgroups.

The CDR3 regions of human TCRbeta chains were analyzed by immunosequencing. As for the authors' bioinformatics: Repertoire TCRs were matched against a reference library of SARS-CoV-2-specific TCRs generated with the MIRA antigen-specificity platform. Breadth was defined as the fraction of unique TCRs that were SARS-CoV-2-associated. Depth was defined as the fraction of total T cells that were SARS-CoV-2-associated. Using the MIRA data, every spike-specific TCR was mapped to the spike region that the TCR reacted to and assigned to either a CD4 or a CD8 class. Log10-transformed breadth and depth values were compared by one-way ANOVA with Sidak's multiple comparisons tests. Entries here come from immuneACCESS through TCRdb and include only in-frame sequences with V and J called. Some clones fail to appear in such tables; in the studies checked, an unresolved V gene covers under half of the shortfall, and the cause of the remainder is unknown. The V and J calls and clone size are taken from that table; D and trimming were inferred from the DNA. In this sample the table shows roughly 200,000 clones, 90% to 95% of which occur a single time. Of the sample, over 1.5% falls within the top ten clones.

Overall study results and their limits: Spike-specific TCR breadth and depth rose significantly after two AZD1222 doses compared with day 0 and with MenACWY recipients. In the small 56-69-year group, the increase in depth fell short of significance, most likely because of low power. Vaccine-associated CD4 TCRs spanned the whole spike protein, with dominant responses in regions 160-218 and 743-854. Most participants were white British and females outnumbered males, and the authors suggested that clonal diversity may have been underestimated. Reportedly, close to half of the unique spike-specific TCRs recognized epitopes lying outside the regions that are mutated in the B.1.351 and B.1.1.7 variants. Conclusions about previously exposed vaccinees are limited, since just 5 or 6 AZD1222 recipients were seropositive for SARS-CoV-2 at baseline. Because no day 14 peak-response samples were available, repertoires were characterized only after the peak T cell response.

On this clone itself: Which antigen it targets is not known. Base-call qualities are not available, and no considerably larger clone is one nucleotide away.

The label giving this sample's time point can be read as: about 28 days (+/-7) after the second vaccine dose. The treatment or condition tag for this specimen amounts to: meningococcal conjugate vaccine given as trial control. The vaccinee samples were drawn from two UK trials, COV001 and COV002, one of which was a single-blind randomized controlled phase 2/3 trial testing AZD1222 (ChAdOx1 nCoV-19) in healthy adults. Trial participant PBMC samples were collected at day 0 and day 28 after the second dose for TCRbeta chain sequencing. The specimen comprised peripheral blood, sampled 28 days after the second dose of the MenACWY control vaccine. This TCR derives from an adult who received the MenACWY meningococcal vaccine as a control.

CDR3 region: CATSDLRGYGYTF. Read as DNA, the sequence is TGTGCCACCAGTGACCTCCGGGGCTATGGCTACACCTTC. The V and J segments used are TRBV24-1 and TRBJ1-2; the D gene cannot be resolved reliably. V sheds 4 bases and J sheds 4 bases, leaving 9 bases between their ends. Taken from cysteine to phenylalanine, the CDR3 has 13 residues. Only the CDR3 portion is preserved as DNA: 39 bases, with reading frame beginning at the first base. For CDR1 and CDR2, the germline V gene lists KGHDR and SFDVKD.